This T cell receptor (beta chain) is drawn from a study of T cell responses to AZD1222 COVID-19 vaccine (dated by TCRdb to about 2021). Turning to the overall study: TCR sequencing was performed for fewer than 250 trial participants, of whom around 200 were given two doses of AZD1222 and about 25 were given two doses of MenACWY control vaccine. Trial participants were enrolled into age subgroups of 18-55, 56-69 and 70-plus years, which contained 148, 28 and 57 TCR-sequenced participants, respectively. Beyond this particular receptor, the publication reports: The 56-69-year group was small, and its depth increase did not reach significance, likely because of low power. The vaccine-associated CD4 TCRs covered the entire spike protein, and the dominant responses fell in regions 160-218 and 743-854. Participants were mostly white British and included more females than males, and it was suggested by the authors that clonal diversity may have been underestimated. After two AZD1222 doses, spike-specific TCR breadth and depth were significantly higher than at day 0 and than in MenACWY recipients. Nearly half of unique spike-specific TCRs reportedly recognized epitopes outside regions mutated in the B.1.351 and B.1.1.7 variants. Because no day 14 peak-response samples were available, the repertoires could be characterized only after the peak T cell response. Conclusions about previously exposed vaccinees are limited because only a handful of AZD1222 recipients were SARS-CoV-2 seropositive at baseline.

Only a few counts were recorded for this clone. Its target antigen remains unknown. Base qualities are not recorded, but no much larger clone differs from it by a single base. The sample's time point label, in plain terms: about 28 days (+/-7) after the second vaccine dose. AZD1222 recipients whose second dose came at about 4 weeks and those whose second dose came at about 12 weeks were combined into one group, since spike-specific TCR depth and breadth did not differ between the two schedules. Vaccinee samples were obtained from the UK trials COV001 and COV002, which included a single-blind randomized controlled phase 2/3 trial of AZD1222 (ChAdOx1 nCoV-19) in healthy adults. Trial participant PBMC samples were collected at day 0 and day 28 after the second dose for TCRbeta chain sequencing. The germline V gene (reference sequence) supplies CDR1 LNHDA and CDR2 SQIVND. V is shortened by 10 bases, J by 1 base, and the region joining them spans 10 bases. The CDR3 sequence holds 12 residues, the cysteine and phenylalanine included. The kept DNA is CDR3 alone, 36 bases in frame from the first base.

The CDR3 regions of human TCRbeta chains were analyzed by immunosequencing. Per the authors' processing: TCRs in the repertoires were compared against a reference library of SARS-CoV-2-specific TCRs that had been generated with the MIRA antigen-specificity platform. Breadth meant the fraction of unique TCRs that were SARS-CoV-2-associated, whereas depth meant the fraction of total T cells that were SARS-CoV-2-associated. Using the MIRA data, each spike-specific TCR was mapped to the spike region that the TCR reacts to and placed in a CD4 or CD8 class. Log10-transformed breadth and depth values were compared by one-way ANOVA with Sidak's multiple comparisons tests. Imported from immuneACCESS, the table was reduced by TCRdb to in-frame sequences with V and J called. These copies leave out some clones; in studies compared against another copy, an unresolved V gene accounts for under half, and the cause of the remainder is not known. V and J calls and clone size follow that table, whereas D and trimming were derived from the DNA. The sample table holds fewer than 110,000 clones, of which around nine tenths were seen once. 6.2% of the sample is held by the ten biggest clonotypes.

The sequenced sample was peripheral blood, obtained 28 days after the second AZD1222 dose. This sequence uses TRBV19 and TRBJ1-2; no D gene is confidently identified. This TCR came from an adult who received the AZD1222 COVID-19 vaccine. For the CDR3, the sequence is CATIHYNYGYTF. DNA sequence: TGTGCCACAATACACTATAACTATGGCTACACCTTC.